The 31 T cell receptor beta chains reported below all come from one sample, sequenced in a study of blood T cell repertoires in COVID-19. Profiling relied on immunoSEQ multiplex PCR, and the TCRdb table lists in-frame clones only, not all of them. This table has roughly 120,000 clones, 65% to 90% appearing once. The sequenced sample was peripheral blood. Receptors were obtained from a woman aged 80 or older with active or convalescent COVID-19.

The CDR3 bases are TGTGCCAGTAGCGGGCTAGGAAACACCATATATTTT. It encodes CASSGLGNTIYF. This chain links TRBV28 with TRBJ1-3; D gene uncertain. The CDR3 consists of 12 residues. Trimming removed 9 bases at V and 4 bases at J, with 10 bases between. CDR1 and CDR2 (germline): MDHEN, SYDVKM.

V usage is TRBV19 and J usage is TRBJ1-2; TRBD1 aligns across 10 bases. The V gene end was trimmed by 3 bases and the J gene end by 6 bases; junction bases not matched to a gene: 4. There are 14 residues in the CDR3. Germline V gene sequence: CDR1 LNHDA, CDR2 SQIVND (reference sequence). The chain's CDR3 is CASSIDRGQDGYTF. CDR3 bases: TGTGCCAGTAGTATTGACAGGGGGCAAGATGGCTACACCTTC. Complete variable domain (other parts from reference TRBV19 and TRBJ1-2): DGGITQSPKYLFRKEGQNVTLSCEQNLNHDAMYWYRQDPGQGLRLIYYSQIVNDFQKGDIAEGYSVSREKKESFPLTVTSAQKNPTAFYLCASSIDRGQDGYTFGSGTRLTVV.

The chain combines TRBV18 with TRBJ2-1; TRBD2 matches at 7 bases. Per germline, CDR1 KGHSH and CDR2 LQKENI. V dropped 0 bases and J dropped 4; count of bases not matched to a gene: 6. The CDR3 is 16 amino acids. CDR3 nucleotide sequence: TGTGCCAGCTCACCACCGAGCGGGACCGCTTACAATGAGCAGTTCTTC. Amino acids: CASSPPSGTAYNEQFF.

This clone has just a few counts. The gene calls are TRBV18 and TRBJ1-5; TRBD1 agrees at 9 bases. Trimming took 5 bases from V and 3 from J; bases not matched to a gene: 8. The CDR3 covers 16 residues. Germline assignment: CDR1 KGHSH and CDR2 LQKENI. CDR3 loop: CASSAGTGYFNQPQHF. The CDR3 region has the DNA TGTGCCAGCTCAGCCGGGACAGGGTACTTCAATCAGCCCCAGCATTTT.

The V and J genes are TRBV27 and TRBJ1-6; D is unclear. This CDR3 region has 14 residues. Looked up from germline, CDR1 is MNHEY and CDR2 is SMNVEV (reference sequence). V lost 2 bases and J lost 4, with 6 bases in between. CDR3 bases: TGTGCCAGCAGTTTAGTGAGTTATAATTCACCCCTCCACTTT. Protein: CASSLVSYNSPLHF.

The chain uses TRBV18 and TRBJ1-2, with 7 bases aligning to TRBD1. This CDR3 comprises 13 residues. Unmatched junction bases numbered 1, after V lost 4 bases and J lost 2 bases. Looked up from germline, CDR1 is KGHSH and CDR2 is LQKENI. The CDR3 protein is CASSRDRNYGYTF. In DNA, the CDR3 is TGTGCCAGCTCACGGGACAGAAACTATGGCTACACCTTC.

The chain employs TRBV13 and TRBJ2-4; TRBD2 matches 14 bases. The germline CDR1 and CDR2 sequences are PRHDT and FYEKMQ (reference sequence). The CDR3 covers 13 residues. V lost 5 bases and J lost 15; bases outside the gene matches: 6. The CDR3 protein is CASSRLAGGGLYF. Written as DNA, the CDR3 is TGTGCCAGCAGCCGACTAGCGGGAGGGGGGTTGTACTTC.

The chain couples TRBV3-1 (or the pseudogene TRBV3-2) to TRBJ2-5; TRBD2 aligns across 10 bases. This CDR3 region has 19 residues. V lost 1 base to trimming and J lost 0 bases; unmatched junction nucleotides: 11. The germline gives CDR1 LGHDT, CDR2 YNNKEL (reference sequence). The CDR3 sequence is CASSQARASGSPYQETQYF. The DNA of the CDR3 is TGTGCCAGCAGCCAAGCCCGGGCTAGCGGGAGCCCGTACCAAGAGACCCAGTACTTC.

This chain links TRBV6-2 or TRBV6-3 with TRBJ2-3; TRBD2 agrees at 7 bases. The CDR3 is 13 amino acids. The junction had 4 bases not matched to a gene; V was cut back by 6 bases and J by 4 bases. The germline CDR1 and CDR2 sequences are MNHEY and SVGEGT. The CDR3 DNA reads as TGTGCCAGCAGCTCGCTAGCGGCAGATACGCAGTATTTT. Its protein is CASSSLAADTQYF.

This clone was detected only a few times. V is TRBV27 and J is TRBJ1-6, with 7 nucleotides matching TRBD1. V dropped 0 bases and J dropped 5; count of bases not matched to a gene: 7. This CDR3 region has 17 residues. CDR1 and CDR2 (germline): MNHEY, SMNVEV (reference sequence). The CDR3 reads CASSLSLVGQNNSPLHF. The CDR3 nucleotides read TGTGCCAGCAGTTTATCGTTAGTGGGACAGAATAATTCACCCCTCCACTTT.

V usage is TRBV6-1 and J usage is TRBJ1-5, with TRBD1 matching 7 bases. This CDR3 contains 16 residues. Germline loops: CDR1 MNHNS, CDR2 SASEGT. The J segment lost 3 bases and the V segment lost 1 base, leaving 6 bases of the junction unmatched. Here the CDR3 DNA reads TGTGCCAGCAGTGAAGGGGGACAGCGAATCAATCAGCCCCAGCATTTT. This gives the protein CASSEGGQRINQPQHF.

The chain links TRBV11-2 to TRBJ2-5; 8 nucleotides align to TRBD2. After removal of 1 base from V and 5 bases from J, the junction contained 6 bases not matched to a gene. Germline-derived CDR1 and CDR2 are SGHAT and FQNNGV. This CDR3 has 15 residues. For the CDR3, the DNA is TGTGCCAGCAGCTTAGGGGTAGGCGGGGGGGAGACCCAGTACTTC. This sequence encodes CASSLGVGGGETQYF.

The chain recombines TRBV27 with TRBJ2-7, with D possibly being TRBD1 (5 bases). Germline V lookup: CDR1 MNHEY, CDR2 SMNVEV (reference sequence). This CDR3 contains 14 residues. Trimming removed 5 bases at V and 6 bases at J, with 17 bases between. The CDR3: CASSQRFSGSEQYF. The CDR3, as DNA: TGTGCCAGCAGTCAACGATTTTCAGGGTCCGAGCAGTACTTC.

J is TRBJ2-7 and V is TRBV19; D is possibly TRBD1 (6 bases). CDR1 is LNHDA and CDR2 is SQIVND in the germline V gene (reference sequence). Trimming removed 0 bases from V and 4 bases from J, with 19 bases in between. The CDR3 is 17 residues long. The CDR3 loop is CASSIDARYRDQYEQYF. The DNA for the CDR3 is TGTGCCAGTAGTATAGACGCGCGCTACAGGGATCAGTACGAGCAGTACTTC.

The chain employs TRBV5-8 and TRBJ2-2; a weak D match, TRBD2 (5 bases). In germline, CDR1 is SGHTS, CDR2 YDEGEE. V was cut by 0 bases and J by 2 bases, with 11 bases left in between. The CDR3 is 16 amino acids. CDR3 bases: TGTGCCAGCAGCTTGGGGGTCGGGGTAAACACCGGGGAGCTGTTTTTT. The encoded protein is CASSLGVGVNTGELFF. The variable domain in full, with the rest retrieved from reference TRBV5-8 and TRBJ2-2, is EAGVTQSPTHLIKTRGQQATLRCSPISGHTSVYWYQQALGLGLQFLLWYDEGEERNRGNFPPRFSGRQFPNYSSELNVNALELEDSALYLCASSLGVGVNTGELFFGEGSRLTVL.

The chain recombines TRBV6-1 with TRBJ2-4, with D perhaps matching TRBD2 (6 bases). The CDR3 has 17 residues. Germline V gene data show CDR1 as MNHNS and CDR2 as SASEGT. The V gene lost 3 bases and the J gene lost 0 bases, with 15 bases spanning the gap. CDR3 DNA sequence: TGTGCCAGCAGTGAGGGATCGGGACTTTTAGCCAAAAACATTCAGTACTTC. Protein: CASSEGSGLLAKNIQYF.

J is TRBJ2-1 and V is TRBV7-2, with 12 bases that match TRBD2. The CDR3 is 15 residues long. Germline values: CDR1 SGHTA, CDR2 FQGNSA. J lost 5 bases, V lost 5 bases, and 4 bases had no gene match. For the CDR3, the DNA is TGTGCCAGCAGCACCCGGACTAGCGGGAACAATGAGCAGTTCTTC. Translation: CASSTRTSGNNEQFF. Full variable domain (missing parts from reference TRBV7-2 and TRBJ2-1): GAGVSQSPSNKVTEKGKDVELRCDPISGHTALYWYRQSLGQGLEFLIYFQGNSAPDKSGLPSDRFSAERTGGSVSTLTIQRTQQEDSAVYLCASSTRTSGNNEQFFGPGTRLTVL.

The chain employs TRBV10-3 and TRBJ2-7, with TRBD1 matching over 8 bases. The CDR3 spans 16 residues. Germline CDR1 ENHRY, CDR2 SYGVKD. Trimming removed 0 bases from V and 3 bases from J; junction bases left unmatched: 7. Here the CDR3 reads CAISESQYRGNYEQYF. CDR3 bases: TGTGCCATCAGTGAGTCGCAGTACAGGGGGAACTACGAGCAGTACTTC.

The genes are TRBV10-2 and TRBJ2-7, with 12 bases fitting TRBD2. The germline gives CDR1 WSHSY, CDR2 SAAADI. The CDR3 is 14 amino acids. After removal of 7 bases from V and 2 bases from J, the junction contained 3 bases not matched to a gene. CDR3 region: CASMRTSGTYEQYF. The CDR3, as DNA: TGCGCCAGCATGCGGACTAGCGGGACCTACGAGCAGTACTTC.

Here the CDR3 reads CASTDRVGQPQHF. As DNA, the CDR3 is TGTGCCAGCACCGACAGGGTAGGGCAGCCCCAGCATTTT. The chain employs TRBV6-5 and TRBJ1-5; TRBD1 matches 7 bases. Germline CDR1 MNHEY, CDR2 SVGAGI. CDR3 size: 13 residues. With 7 bases clipped from V and 7 bases from J, the junction kept 7 bases outside the gene matches.

This clone occurred once. CDR3 sequence reads: CASSPGQGSTDTQYF. In DNA form, the CDR3 reads TGTGCCAGCAGCCCAGGACAGGGGAGCACAGATACGCAGTATTTT. The J gene is TRBJ2-3, the V gene TRBV9; TRBD1 agrees at 9 bases. The CDR3 runs to 15 residues. CDR1 and CDR2 from the germline V gene are SGDLS and YYNGEE. With V trimmed by 4 bases and J by 0 bases, 3 bases remained unmatched.

The chain recombines TRBV7-8 with TRBJ1-4; D is unclear. The CDR3 spans 14 residues. In germline, CDR1 is SGHVS, CDR2 FQNEAQ. V was trimmed by 6 bases and J by 6 bases, leaving 14 bases between them. The CDR3 loop reads CASSSVEVDEKLFF. As DNA, the CDR3 is TGTGCCAGCAGTTCTGTGGAGGTCGATGAAAAACTGTTTTTT.

This clone turned up a few times. The V gene is TRBV28, the J gene TRBJ2-7; tentative D call: TRBD2 (6 bases). Trimming pared 8 bases from V and 6 bases from J, leaving 17 bases between. CDR1 is MDHEN and CDR2 is SYDVKM in the germline V gene. CDR3 length equals 13 residues. This CDR3 is CASGGMTPPEQYF. CDR3 in DNA: TGTGCCAGCGGCGGGATGACACCCCCCGAGCAGTACTTC.

The rearrangement links TRBV5-4 to TRBJ2-1, with D tentatively TRBD2 (6 bases). Trimming removed 2 bases at V and 1 base at J, with 10 bases between. The germline gives CDR1 SGHNT, CDR2 YYREEE (reference sequence). CDR3 length: 15 amino acids. The CDR3 sequence: CASSLAGSSYNEQFF. For the CDR3, the DNA is TGTGCCAGCAGCTTAGCGGGCTCATCCTACAATGAGCAGTTCTTC.

The chain recombines TRBV3-1 (or the pseudogene TRBV3-2) with TRBJ2-5; D is perhaps TRBD1 (6 bases). CDR3 length: 14 amino acids. Deletions cut 6 bases from V and 5 bases from J, with 16 bases between. CDR1 and CDR2 (germline): LGHDT, YNNKEL (reference sequence). The CDR3 nucleotides read TGTGCCAGCAGAAACACAGGGAGTTCGGAGACCCAGTACTTC. It yields the protein CASRNTGSSETQYF.

The rearrangement uses TRBV5-4 and TRBJ2-3; 8 bases are a match to TRBD1. This CDR3 spans 15 amino acids. Per germline, CDR1 SGHNT and CDR2 YYREEE (reference sequence). V was clipped by 6 bases and J by 5 bases; unmatched bases: 11. CDR3 DNA sequence: TGTGCCAGCACATCCTCAGGGGGCAGAGGAGATACGCAGTATTTT. Protein product: CASTSSGGRGDTQYF.

The genes are TRBV7-2 and TRBJ1-1; 10 nucleotides line up with TRBD1. The J segment lost 1 base and the V segment lost 0 bases, leaving 5 bases of the junction unmatched. CDR1 SGHTA and CDR2 FQGNSA come from the germline V gene. The CDR3 runs to 17 residues. The CDR3 loop is CASSLAGTGDRNTEAFF. CDR3 sequence (DNA): TGTGCCAGCAGCTTAGCCGGGACAGGGGATAGGAACACTGAAGCTTTCTTT.

The table lists this clone with a few counts. This rearrangement joins TRBV28 to TRBJ1-4, with D hard to call. The germline V gene has CDR1 MDHEN and CDR2 SYDVKM. CDR3 length equals 11 residues. Trimming took 3 bases from V and 9 from J, leaving 5 bases between them. For the CDR3, the DNA is TGTGCCAGCAGTTTCTCTAAAAAACTGTTTTTT. This encodes CASSFSKKLFF.

The chain links TRBV28 to TRBJ1-3; 8 bases fit TRBD1. The V and J ends lost 2 bases and 4 bases, in that order; junction bases with no gene match: 1. CDR1 is MDHEN, CDR2 SYDVKM, per germline. The CDR3 is made up of 14 amino acids. Here the CDR3 reads CASSLAGGGNTIYF. The CDR3 coding sequence is TGTGCCAGCAGTTTAGCAGGGGGCGGAAACACCATATATTTT.

DNA for the CDR3: TGCGCCAGCAGCCTAGATTGGGACTCCTCCTACAATGAGCAGTTCTTC. This gives the protein CASSLDWDSSYNEQFF. This chain joins TRBV4-1 and TRBJ2-1, with TRBD2 as a possible D gene (6 bases). With 4 bases removed from V and 0 bases from J, the gap between germline ends came to 13 bases. This CDR3 contains 16 residues. CDR1 and CDR2 (germline): MGHRA, YSYEKL.

The rearrangement links TRBV19 to TRBJ1-1; TRBD1 is a possible D gene (6 bases). This CDR3 has 13 residues. The germline gives CDR1 LNHDA, CDR2 SQIVND (reference sequence). With 6 bases removed from V and 5 bases from J, the gap between germline ends came to 13 bases. The CDR3 DNA sequence: TGTGCCAGTAGCCATATGAGGGGGACTGAAGCTTTCTTT. Encoded protein: CASSHMRGTEAFF.